Listed here are 21 T cell receptor beta chains from one sample, sequenced in a study of shared clonotypes between healthy human individuals. TCRdb's copy holds only in-frame clones and misses some; the assay was immunoSEQ multiplex PCR. The data show approximately 2.1 million clones, with more than 85% seen just once and about 0.41% held by the top ten. Sequencing was done on a sample of naive CD4+ T cells from PBMCs. Sample subset: CD45RA+ positively selected. Receptor source: a man between 18 and 35 years old in good health. Some clones in this sample may be carry-over from other donors' samples.

This chain joins TRBV29-1 and TRBJ2-2, with unresolved D. This CDR3 contains 11 residues. Trimming left V 7 bases short and J 6 bases short, with 9 bases between. Germline CDR1 and CDR2: SQVTM and ANQGSEA. The CDR3 sequence: CSATSSGELFF. The DNA for the CDR3 is TGCAGCGCAACTTCCTCCGGGGAGCTGTTTTTT.

V and J are TRBV28 and TRBJ1-4; 10 nucleotides align to TRBD1. Per germline, CDR1 MDHEN and CDR2 SYDVKM. J lost 5 bases, V lost 4 bases, and 7 bases had no gene match. The CDR3 contains 16 residues. The CDR3 DNA reads TGTGCCAGCAGTTCCGCCGGGACAGGGGAAAATGAAAAACTGTTTTTT. Its translation is CASSSAGTGENEKLFF. Full variable domain (rest looked up from reference TRBV28 and TRBJ1-4): DVKVTQSSRYLVKRTGEKVFLECVQDMDHENMFWYRQDPGLGLRLIYFSYDVKMKEKGDIPEGYSVSREKKERFSLILESASTNQTSMYLCASSSAGTGENEKLFFGSGTQLSVL.

Comment on this clone: A junction boundary mismatches the germline segment, possibly from a read error. This sequence joins TRBV11-3 and TRBJ2-5; the match to TRBD1 covers 7 bases. Germline V gene data show CDR1 as SGHNT and CDR2 as YENEEA. The CDR3 spans 11 residues. DNA of the CDR3: TGTGCCAGCAGGGGGCACGGGACAGTGAACTTC. Encoded protein: CASRGHGTVNF.

This chain connects TRBV2 to TRBJ2-3, with 13 bases aligning to TRBD2. This CDR3 has 16 amino acids. The germline V gene encodes CDR1 SNHLY and CDR2 FYNNEI. V lost 7 bases and J lost 5; bases outside the gene matches: 9. In nucleotides, the CDR3 is TGTGCCAGCACCCCCGGGACTAGCGGGACGGGAGATACGCAGTATTTT. It yields the protein CASTPGTSGTGDTQYF.

The chain is built from TRBV5-1 and TRBJ1-2; perhaps TRBD1 as D (6 bases). In germline, CDR1 is SGHRS, CDR2 YFSETQ. V shed 1 base and J shed 2 bases, with 15 bases lying between them. The CDR3 is 16 amino acids. CDR3 loop: CASSLRPGARNYGYTF. The CDR3 nucleotides read TGCGCCAGCAGCTTGCGACCAGGGGCAAGGAACTATGGCTACACCTTC.

About this clone itself: Other nucleotide sequences from this sample produce the same CDR3. The chain uses TRBV6-5 and TRBJ1-2; no firm D call. Trimming stripped 0 bases from V and 7 bases from J, with 6 bases between. The CDR3 runs 12 residues. Germline CDR1 reads MNHEY; CDR2 reads SVGAGI. The CDR3 loop reads CASSYSNTGYTF. CDR3 coding DNA: TGTGCCAGCAGTTACTCGAATACTGGCTACACCTTC.

The CDR3 coding sequence is TGTGCCAGCAGCCCAGACAGGGCCGAAGAGACCCAGTACTTC. Protein: CASSPDRAEETQYF. The rearrangement joins TRBV5-8 to TRBJ2-5; 7 bases align to TRBD1. V gave up 4 bases and J gave up 3 bases; unmatched junction bases: 6. CDR3 length: 14 residues. Germline assignment: CDR1 SGHTS and CDR2 YDEGEE.

The rearrangement links TRBV28 to TRBJ2-7; a weak D match, TRBD1 (5 bases). V lost 6 bases and J 1 base, leaving 13 bases between the germline ends. CDR3 size: 14 residues. Germline lookup yields CDR1 MDHEN and CDR2 SYDVKM. The CDR3 reads CASSRPNRSYEQYF. In DNA, the CDR3 is TGTGCCAGCAGCCGACCGAACAGGTCCTACGAGCAGTACTTC.

The V and J genes are TRBV6-1 and TRBJ1-4; 7 bases fit TRBD1. The CDR3 sequence is 12 residues long. V dropped 9 bases and J dropped 6; count of bases not matched to a gene: 4. The germline V gene encodes CDR1 MNHNS and CDR2 SASEGT. This chain's CDR3 is CASQGVDEKLFF. CDR3 DNA: TGTGCCAGTCAGGGGGTTGATGAAAAACTGTTTTTT.

J is TRBJ1-1 and V is TRBV10-3; 8 nucleotides align to TRBD1. The CDR3 runs 11 residues. Germline CDR1 is ENHRY and CDR2 is SYGVKD. The V segment lost 5 bases and the J segment 7 bases; nucleotides outside the gene matches: 0. The CDR3 nucleotides read TGTGCCATCAGTACAGGGGGTGAAGCTTTCTTT. Translation: CAISTGGEAFF.

This chain connects TRBV11-2 to TRBJ1-2; D remains unclear. The CDR3 contains 16 residues. With 5 bases removed from V and 5 bases from J, the gap between germline ends came to 21 bases. Germline V CDR1 and CDR2: SGHAT, FQNNGV. DNA of the CDR3: TGTGCCAGCAGCCCTCTCGGTAGAATCGCCACATATGGCTACACCTTC. It specifies CASSPLGRIATYGYTF.

This clone was recorded once. The chain carries TRBV4-2 and TRBJ2-7; the match to TRBD2 covers 11 bases. The germline CDR1 and CDR2 sequences are LGHNA and YNFKEQ. J lost 0 bases, V lost 2 bases, and 9 bases had no gene match. This CDR3 is built from 18 residues. CDR3 sequence: CASSQTTSGTSISYEQYF. CDR3 in DNA: TGTGCCAGCAGCCAAACGACTAGCGGGACTTCTATCTCCTACGAGCAGTACTTC.

CDR3 in DNA: TGTGCCAGCAGTTACTGGGAGAGAAAGTTCTTC. It translates to CASSYWERKFF. This chain uses TRBV28 with TRBJ2-1; maybe TRBD2 (5 bases). The CDR3 loop spans 11 amino acids. The V end was cut by 4 bases, the J end by 14 bases, with 12 bases between. CDR1 is MDHEN and CDR2 is SYDVKM in the germline V gene.

J is TRBJ1-2 and V is TRBV9, with no clear D. This CDR3 has 14 residues. Trimming stripped 0 bases from V and 5 bases from J, with 11 bases between. From germline, CDR1 is SGDLS and CDR2 YYNGEE. CDR3 sequence: CASSVDPTGYGYTF. The CDR3 DNA is TGTGCCAGCAGCGTAGATCCCACTGGGTATGGCTACACCTTC.

The rearrangement links TRBV6-6 to TRBJ1-1; a possible D gene is TRBD1 (5 bases). V lost 6 bases and J lost 3, with 11 bases in between. This CDR3 has 13 residues. The germline V gene has CDR1 MNHNY and CDR2 SVGAGI (reference sequence). The CDR3 nucleotides read TGTGCCAGCAGACCCCCCAGGGACACTGAAGCTTTCTTT. As protein: CASRPPRDTEAFF.

This chain links TRBV11-3 with TRBJ2-1; D remains ambiguous. Germline loops: CDR1 SGHNT, CDR2 YENEEA. V dropped 5 bases and J dropped 5 bases, with 22 bases sitting between them. This CDR3 contains 17 residues. The CDR3 is CASSPGLSPNGDNEQFF. The CDR3 DNA follows: TGTGCCAGCAGCCCAGGTCTAAGTCCGAATGGGGACAATGAGCAGTTCTTC.

The chain carries TRBV5-1 and TRBJ2-5; D unclear. Germline values: CDR1 SGHRS, CDR2 YFSETQ. CDR3 length: 14 amino acids. With 0 bases removed from V and 2 bases from J, the gap between germline ends came to 8 bases. The CDR3 here is CASSLEAVQETQYF. The CDR3 nucleotides read TGCGCCAGCAGCTTGGAGGCAGTACAAGAGACCCAGTACTTC.

This clone showed up just once. V usage is TRBV10-3 and J usage is TRBJ2-7, with 10 bases that match TRBD2. V lost 2 bases, J lost 6 bases, and 10 bases stayed unmatched. This CDR3 spans 16 amino acids. Germline-derived CDR1 and CDR2 are ENHRY and SYGVKD. The CDR3 DNA sequence: TGTGCCATCAGTGAGCCCAAAGCGGGAGGGCCCGTCGAGCAGTACTTC. This encodes CAISEPKAGGPVEQYF.

The CDR3, as DNA: TGTGCCAGCAGTGAGAGAAGGGACAGGAACTACGAGCAGTACTTC. Its translation is CASSERRDRNYEQYF. The chain is built from TRBV6-1 and TRBJ2-7; 8 positions match TRBD1. Germline trimming cut 3 bases from V and 3 bases from J; bases unmatched to any gene: 7. Per germline, CDR1 MNHNS and CDR2 SASEGT. This CDR3 comprises 15 residues.

The chain combines TRBV5-6 with TRBJ2-1; D might be TRBD1 or TRBD2, each matching 5 bases. Trimming removed 2 bases at V and 0 bases at J, with 6 bases between. This CDR3 is built from 14 residues. The germline gives CDR1 SGHDT, CDR2 YYEEEE. This CDR3 is CASSFGTSYNEQFF. The CDR3 region has the DNA TGTGCCAGCAGCTTTGGGACCTCCTACAATGAGCAGTTCTTC.

The chain is built from TRBV29-1 and TRBJ1-4; 8 positions match TRBD1. The ends lost 7 bases at V and 8 bases at J; junction bases unmatched: 9. Germline CDR1 SQVTM, CDR2 ANQGSEA. The CDR3 contains 13 residues. CDR3: CSARDRPVEKLFF. CDR3 in DNA: TGCAGCGCTCGGGACAGGCCCGTCGAAAAACTGTTTTTT. Using reference TRBV29-1 and TRBJ1-4 for the parts outside the CDR3, the full variable domain is SAVISQKPSRDICQRGTSLTIQCQVDSQVTMMFWYRQQPGQSLTLIATANQGSEATYESGFVIDKFPISRPNLTFSTLTVSNMSPEDSSIYLCSARDRPVEKLFFGSGTQLSVL.